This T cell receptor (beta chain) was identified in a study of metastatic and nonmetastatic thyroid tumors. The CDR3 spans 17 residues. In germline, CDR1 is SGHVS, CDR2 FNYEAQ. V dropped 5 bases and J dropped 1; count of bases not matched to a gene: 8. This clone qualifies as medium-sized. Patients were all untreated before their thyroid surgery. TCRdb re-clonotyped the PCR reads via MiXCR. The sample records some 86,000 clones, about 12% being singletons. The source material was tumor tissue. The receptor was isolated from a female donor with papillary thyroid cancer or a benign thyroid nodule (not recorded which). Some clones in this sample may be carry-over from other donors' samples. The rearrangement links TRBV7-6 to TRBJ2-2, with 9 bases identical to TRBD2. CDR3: CASSPLVAGENTGELFF. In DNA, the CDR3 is TGTGCCAGCAGCCCTCTTGTAGCGGGGGAGAACACCGGGGAGCTGTTTTTT.